This T cell receptor (beta chain) was identified during a study of identical twins. Study results and caveats: Low generation probability was overrepresented in out-of-frame alpha sequences shared by twins.

A universal primer site was created by template switching, with the cDNA bearing unique molecular identifiers. TCRdb redid the calling of the 5' RACE reads with MiXCR, one entry per CDR3 protein. Of 200,000 to 300,000 distinct CDR3 sequences listed, 8% to 11% were seen once; the top ten hold 9% to 10%. A word on this clonotype: Its matching antigen is unknown.

J gave up 6 bases and V 3 bases, and 8 bases lay outside the gene matches. The CDR3 extends over 15 amino acids. In germline, CDR1 is LNHNV, CDR2 YYDKDF (reference sequence). The chain uses TRBV15 and TRBJ2-3; TRBD2 agrees at 8 bases. Sequencing was done on a sample of memory T cells sorted from blood. The TCR originated in a man between 45 and 60 years old in good health. The CDR3 reads CATSSGSGSLDTQYF. DNA of the CDR3: TGTGCCACCAGCAGCGGGAGCGGGAGTCTCGATACGCAGTATTTT.